Below, 16 T cell receptor beta chains from the same sample are listed, as sequenced in a study of vaccination effects on CD4 cells after COVID-19. Antigens for these TCRs are unknown. ViraFEST assay sequencing came after antigen-specific CD4+ T cells were expanded with viral peptide pools. The culture ran for 10 days before CD4+ T cells were isolated. No vaccinee had earlier SARS-CoV-2 infection, and nucleocapsid antibodies were negative. The table came from immunoSEQ multiplex PCR; TCRdb's copy has only in-frame clones and leaves some out. Among about 22,000 clones listed, roughly four fifths were seen once. The sample was CD4+ T cells from PBMCs cultured with HCoV-NL63 spike peptides, taken before COVID-19 vaccination. The receptors come from a human donor who received a COVID-19 vaccine.

In its sample, this clone was seen a few times. The gene calls are TRBV14 and TRBJ1-1; D is perhaps TRBD1 (5 bases). CDR1 is SGHDN and CDR2 is FVKESK in the germline V gene. Trimming stripped 4 bases from V and 7 bases from J, with 13 bases between. The CDR3 has 13 amino acids. The CDR3 DNA reads TGTGCCAGCAGCCGTTTCGACCAGGGTGAAGCTTTCTTT. It codes for CASSRFDQGEAFF.

This chain joins TRBV6-6 and TRBJ1-1; TRBD1 aligns across 7 bases. V lost 6 bases, J lost 8 bases, and 9 bases stayed unmatched. CDR3 length: 13 amino acids. Germline CDR1 reads MNHNY; CDR2 reads SVGAGI (reference sequence). DNA of the CDR3: TGTGCCAGCAGAACCCCGGACAGGCTAGAAGCTTTCTTT. It encodes CASRTPDRLEAFF.

This clone was seen a few times. The V call is TRBV3-1 (or the pseudogene TRBV3-2), the J call TRBJ1-2, with D tentatively TRBD1 (6 bases). V shed 5 bases and J shed 8 bases, with 15 bases lying between them. Germline assignment: CDR1 LGHDT and CDR2 YNNKEL (reference sequence). The CDR3 totals 13 residues. This CDR3 reads CASSTLQGGGYTF. CDR3 sequence (DNA): TGTGCCAGCAGCACCTTACAGGGAGGCGGCTACACCTTC.

The rearrangement uses TRBV5-4 and TRBJ1-4; no clear D gene. V gave up 4 bases and J gave up 8 bases, with 15 bases separating them. This CDR3 is built from 14 residues. Germline V lookup: CDR1 SGHNT, CDR2 YYREEE (reference sequence). The DNA of the CDR3 is TGTGCCAGCAGCGTGGACCCGGGAGGAGAAAAACTGTTTTTT. It is translated as CASSVDPGGEKLFF.

This rearrangement joins TRBV15 to TRBJ2-2, with D unclear. V was trimmed by 0 bases and J by 5 bases, leaving 4 bases between them. Germline V gene lookup returns CDR1 LNHNV and CDR2 YYDKDF (reference sequence). This CDR3 contains 13 residues. CDR3 coding DNA: TGTGCCACCAGCAGAGATAGAACCGGGGAGCTGTTTTTT. Translation: CATSRDRTGELFF.

V usage is TRBV28 and J usage is TRBJ2-3; 9 bases are shared with TRBD2. In germline, CDR1 is MDHEN, CDR2 SYDVKM. V shed 5 bases, J shed 0 bases, and the junction held 6 bases outside the gene matches. The CDR3 has 16 amino acids. The CDR3 nucleotides are TGTGCCAGCAGTGGGGGTGGACTAGCGAGCACAGATACGCAGTATTTT. This translates into CASSGGGLASTDTQYF.

The genes are TRBV5-1 and TRBJ2-7; 7 bases map to TRBD1. This CDR3 has 15 residues. Germline CDR1 is SGHRS and CDR2 is YFSETQ. V shed 0 bases, J shed 2 bases, and the junction held 5 bases outside the gene matches. This CDR3 reads CASSLVTGTTYEQYF. As DNA, the CDR3 is TGCGCCAGCAGCTTGGTGACAGGGACGACCTACGAGCAGTACTTC.

This chain joins TRBV5-1 and TRBJ2-5; perhaps TRBD2 as D (6 bases). Trimming shortened V by 0 bases and J by 5 bases, and 11 bases separated the two germline ends. Germline V gene data show CDR1 as SGHRS and CDR2 as YFSETQ. The CDR3 has 14 residues. The CDR3 sequence is CASSLVGGSETQYF. The CDR3 coding sequence is TGCGCCAGCAGCTTGGTCGGGGGATCGGAGACCCAGTACTTC.

The V gene is TRBV28, the J gene TRBJ2-2; D gene unclear. V dropped 0 bases and J dropped 4 bases, with 12 bases sitting between them. Germline CDR1 and CDR2: MDHEN and SYDVKM. The CDR3 has 16 amino acids. The CDR3 spells CASSLWSVKGTGELFF. CDR3 nucleotide sequence: TGTGCCAGCAGTTTATGGTCGGTGAAGGGCACCGGGGAGCTGTTTTTT.

This clone was seen once. This chain links TRBV28 with TRBJ2-3; TRBD1 matches at 8 bases. CDR3 length: 14 amino acids. Per the germline V gene, CDR1 is MDHEN and CDR2 is SYDVKM. V shed 5 bases and J 3 bases; nucleotides not matched to a gene: 4. The CDR3 sequence is CASSTRQGTDTQYF. In DNA, the CDR3 is TGTGCCAGCAGTACCCGACAGGGGACAGATACGCAGTATTTT.

The J gene is TRBJ2-2, the V gene TRBV3-1 (or the pseudogene TRBV3-2); D call uncertain. The CDR3 runs to 15 residues. The V gene lost 4 bases and the J gene lost 0 bases, with 9 bases spanning the gap. Germline V gene lookup returns CDR1 LGHDT and CDR2 YNNKEL (reference sequence). CDR3 residues: CASSLIGPNTGELFF. The CDR3 bases are TGTGCCAGCAGCCTTATCGGCCCGAACACCGGGGAGCTGTTTTTT.

CDR3 residues: CAWSVLSGLANYGYTF. The CDR3 DNA is TGTGCCTGGAGTGTACTAAGTGGGTTAGCTAACTATGGCTACACCTTC. The chain has TRBV30 and TRBJ1-2; no definite D call. The germline V and J ends were trimmed by 0 bases and 0 bases, with 14 bases remaining between them. The CDR3 has 16 amino acids. Germline V gene lookup returns CDR1 GTSNPN and CDR2 SVGIG (reference sequence). The full variable domain, rest sourced from reference TRBV30 and TRBJ1-2, is SQTIHQWPATLVQPVGSPLSLECTVEGTSNPNLYWYRQAAGRGLQLLFYSVGIGQISSEVPQNLSASRPQDRQFILSSKKLLLSDSGFYLCAWSVLSGLANYGYTFGSGTRLTVV.

This clone was counted a few times. The chain couples TRBV5-1 to TRBJ2-6; 8 nucleotides match TRBD2. CDR1 and CDR2 from the germline V gene are SGHRS and YFSETQ. With V trimmed by 4 bases and J by 0 bases, 3 bases remained unmatched. CDR3 length equals 16 residues. CDR3 loop: CASSPGTSSGANVLTF. DNA of the CDR3: TGCGCCAGCAGCCCCGGGACTAGCTCTGGGGCCAACGTCCTGACTTTC.

The table lists this clone with a few counts. The V and J genes are TRBV6-2 or TRBV6-3 and TRBJ2-7, with D perhaps matching TRBD1 or TRBD2 (5 bases each). Germline V gives CDR1 MNHEY, CDR2 SVGEGT. This CDR3 spans 15 amino acids. V was cut by 0 bases and J by 7 bases, with 16 bases left in between. The CDR3 nucleotides are TGTGCCAGCAGTTACTCCTTCGGGACCCCGGGGGAGCAGTACTTC. The encoded protein is CASSYSFGTPGEQYF.

The V and J genes are TRBV10-1 and TRBJ2-5; TRBD1 is a possible D gene (5 bases). This CDR3 region has 16 residues. Deletions cut 8 bases from V and 0 bases from J, with 19 bases between. Germline lookup yields CDR1 WNHNN and CDR2 SYGVQD (reference sequence). CDR3 region: CASGDRTTKHQETQYF. The CDR3 DNA reads as TGCGCCAGCGGCGACAGAACGACAAAACACCAAGAGACCCAGTACTTC.

Sample share makes this clone large (0.1 to 1%). This sequence joins TRBV6-5 and TRBJ1-3; no reliable D call. The CDR3 consists of 14 residues. Trimming stripped 6 bases from V and 4 bases from J, with 13 bases between. CDR1 MNHEY and CDR2 SVGAGI come from the germline V gene. The CDR3, as DNA: TGTGCCAGCAGACAGAGGGTACCCGGAAACACCATATATTTT. Protein product: CASRQRVPGNTIYF.